The 21 T cell receptor beta chains below were found in one sample sequenced in a study of blood T cells in healthy people across ages. Sample-barcoded 5' priming and a J-beta primer mix drove a second PCR of 7 to 11 cycles. TCRdb itself ran the 5' RACE reads through MiXCR, one entry per CDR3 protein. The sample has 700,000 to 950,000 distinct CDR3 sequences, approximately 43% seen once. The sample comprised blood. The receptor source for this set is a woman aged 55 to 70 in good health.

V gene TRBV7-3 combines with J gene TRBJ2-3; no definite D call. Germline V gene data show CDR1 as SGHTA and CDR2 as FQGTGA. V was trimmed by 1 base and J by 2 bases, leaving 10 bases between them. The CDR3 contains 15 residues. The CDR3 sequence: CASSLIGDSTDTQYF. The CDR3 DNA follows: TGTGCCAGCAGCTTAATAGGCGACTCCACAGATACGCAGTATTTT. The complete variable domain, with remaining parts taken from reference TRBV7-3 and TRBJ2-3, reads GAGVSQTPSNKVTEKGKYVELRCDPISGHTALYWYRQSLGQGPEFLIYFQGTGAADDSGLPNDRFFAVRPEGSVSTLKIQRTERGDSAVYLCASSLIGDSTDTQYFGPGTRLTVL.

The gene calls are TRBV28 and TRBJ2-5, with TRBD1 matching over 7 bases. The germline gives CDR1 MDHEN, CDR2 SYDVKM. The CDR3 loop spans 14 amino acids. With 5 bases clipped from V and 3 bases from J, the junction kept 6 bases outside the gene matches. The CDR3 reads CASSRGQLEETQYF. The CDR3 bases are TGTGCCAGCAGTCGGGGACAGCTAGAAGAGACCCAGTACTTC.

CDR3 in amino acids: CASSFPGTGDTGELFF. CDR3 DNA sequence: TGTGCCAGCAGCTTCCCCGGGACAGGGGATACCGGGGAGCTGTTTTTT. The rearrangement links TRBV5-5 to TRBJ2-2; TRBD1 matches at 10 bases. CDR3 size: 16 residues. CDR1 and CDR2 from the germline V gene are SGHKS and YYEKEE (reference sequence). The V segment lost 2 bases and the J segment 5 bases; nucleotides outside the gene matches: 6.

CDR3 in amino acids: CASSYSRQSETQYF. The CDR3 region has the DNA TGTGCCAGCAGTTACTCCCGACAGAGTGAGACCCAGTACTTC. V usage is TRBV6-5 and J usage is TRBJ2-4, with a tentative D call TRBD1 (5 bases). The J call may not be correct, given that the DNA end is closer to TRBJ2-5. This CDR3 comprises 14 residues. From germline, CDR1 is MNHEY and CDR2 SVGAGI.

This clonotype was counted a single time. This may be a read error: a much more frequent sequence differs by one nucleotide. The chain links TRBV7-9 to TRBJ2-1, with a tentative D call TRBD1 (5 bases). The CDR3 has 14 amino acids. Trimming pared 5 bases from V and 10 bases from J, leaving 18 bases between. The germline gives CDR1 SEHNR, CDR2 FQNEAQ (reference sequence). CDR3 in DNA: TGTGCCAGCAGCCAGGAAAGGGGAATGTACGAGCAGTTCTTC. Amino acids: CASSQERGMYEQFF.

In this sample, this clonotype turned up many times. This chain links TRBV7-2 with TRBJ1-2; possibly TRBD1 for D (5 bases). The CDR3 extends over 16 amino acids. Germline V lookup: CDR1 SGHTA, CDR2 FQGNSA. V was trimmed by 3 bases and J by 3 bases, leaving 17 bases between them. The CDR3 loop is CASSFTGLDSYYGYTF. Written as DNA, the CDR3 is TGTGCCAGCAGCTTTACAGGACTCGACTCGTACTATGGCTACACCTTC.

This chain links TRBV27 with TRBJ2-7, with 7 bases matching TRBD2. The germline V gene encodes CDR1 MNHEY and CDR2 SMNVEV (reference sequence). The CDR3 spans 18 residues. V dropped 3 bases and J dropped 1; count of bases not matched to a gene: 15. The chain's CDR3 is CASSFYPAQPGLSYEQYF. The CDR3 nucleotides are TGTGCCAGCAGTTTCTATCCGGCCCAACCGGGACTATCCTACGAGCAGTACTTC.

This clonotype showed up just a few times. CDR3 protein: CASSLRGTTAYEQYF. CDR3 coding DNA: TGTGCCAGCAGCTTAAGGGGGACTACTGCCTACGAGCAGTACTTC. This chain joins TRBV7-3 and TRBJ2-7; 7 bases agree with TRBD2. The CDR3 loop spans 15 amino acids. Unmatched junction bases numbered 5, after V lost 1 base and J lost 2 bases. The germline V gene has CDR1 SGHTA and CDR2 FQGTGA.

This chain connects TRBV19 to TRBJ2-1; 7 positions match TRBD1. V lost 10 bases, J lost 7 bases, and 10 bases stayed unmatched. This CDR3 contains 13 residues. The germline V gene encodes CDR1 LNHDA and CDR2 SQIVND (reference sequence). The CDR3 sequence is CAIAMTGWNEQFF. The CDR3 DNA sequence: TGTGCCATAGCGATGACAGGGTGGAATGAGCAGTTCTTC.

The CDR3 spells CASSASGTYNEQFF. In nucleotides, the CDR3 is TGTGCCAGCAGTGCTAGCGGGACCTACAATGAGCAGTTCTTC. This rearrangement joins TRBV25-1 to TRBJ2-1; 9 nucleotides line up with TRBD2. The CDR3 sequence is 14 residues long. V was clipped by 4 bases and J by 2 bases; unmatched bases: 0. CDR1 and CDR2 from the germline V gene are MGHDK and SYGVNS.

The rearrangement uses TRBV20-1 and TRBJ2-5; 13 bases align to TRBD2. Germline V lookup: CDR1 DFQATT, CDR2 SNEGSKA (reference sequence). The CDR3 is made up of 16 amino acids. Trimming removed 6 bases from V and 4 bases from J; junction bases left unmatched: 11. For the CDR3, the DNA is TGCAGTGCACCCCGACTAGCGGGGGGTGCCACAGAGACCCAGTACTTC. The encoded protein is CSAPRLAGGATETQYF.

This clonotype was found many times. The chain recombines TRBV4-1 with TRBJ2-1, with 8 bases fitting TRBD1. CDR1 MGHRA and CDR2 YSYEKL come from the germline V gene. With 3 bases clipped from V and 8 bases from J, the junction kept 12 bases outside the gene matches. This CDR3 region has 16 residues. CDR3 nucleotide sequence: TGCGCCAGCAGCCACCCGCTGGACAGGGTCGTAGATGAGCAGTTCTTC. It is translated as CASSHPLDRVVDEQFF.

V and J are TRBV12-3 or TRBV12-4 and TRBJ2-3; the match to TRBD2 covers 7 bases. V dropped 6 bases and J dropped 6; count of bases not matched to a gene: 12. The CDR3 totals 15 residues. The CDR3 DNA reads as TGTGCCAGCAGCCGACTAGCATTTGATCGGGATACGCAGTATTTT. The encoded protein is CASSRLAFDRDTQYF.

The chain couples TRBV3-1 to TRBJ1-1; 11 positions agree with TRBD1. The CDR3 extends over 17 amino acids. The V gene's germline CDR1 is LGHDT and CDR2 YNNKEL (reference sequence). With 5 bases clipped from V and 0 bases from J, the junction kept 8 bases outside the gene matches. CDR3 region: CASSWTGGGRMNTEAFF. CDR3 nucleotides: TGTGCCAGCAGCTGGACAGGGGGCGGAAGGATGAACACTGAAGCTTTCTTT. Complete variable domain (other parts from reference TRBV3-1 and TRBJ1-1): DTAVSQTPKYLVTQMGNDKSIKCEQNLGHDTMYWYKQDSKKFLKIMFSYNNKELIINETVPNRFSPKSPDKAHLNLHINSLELGDSAVYFCASSWTGGGRMNTEAFFGQGTRLTVV.

The chain links TRBV5-1 to TRBJ1-2; 9 nucleotides line up with TRBD1. This CDR3 has 15 amino acids. Trimming took 4 bases from V and 6 from J; bases not matched to a gene: 10. Germline CDR1 reads SGHRS; CDR2 reads YFSETQ. CDR3 loop: CASSPGQGRDHGYTF. As DNA, the CDR3 is TGCGCCAGCAGCCCAGGACAGGGGCGGGACCATGGCTACACCTTC.

This clonotype was recorded once. The junction does not match germline at one end; this may be a read error. The V gene is TRBV7-8, the J gene TRBJ1-1, with TRBD1 as a possible D gene (5 bases). The CDR3 has 16 amino acids. The germline V gene has CDR1 SGHVS and CDR2 FQNEAQ. CDR3 region: CASSLARGITNTEAFF. CDR3 nucleotide sequence: TGTGCCAGCAGCTTAGCGAGGGGAATAACGAACACTGAGGCTTTCTTT.

The CDR3 DNA sequence: TGTGCCAGCAGTCAAAGACAGAGGAGTAGCTACACCTTC. Amino acid sequence: CASSQRQRSSYTF. V is TRBV6-5 and J is TRBJ1-2, with a possible D match to TRBD1 (5 bases). The CDR3 runs 13 residues. Between the trimmed V and J ends, which lost 5 bases and 9 bases, there was a span of 16 bases. CDR1 is MNHEY and CDR2 is SVGAGI in the germline V gene.

The rearrangement links TRBV11-1 to TRBJ2-2; weak D call: TRBD1 (6 bases). V gave up 6 bases and J gave up 2 bases, with 13 bases separating them. The germline CDR1 and CDR2 sequences are SGHAT and FQDESV (reference sequence). This CDR3 comprises 15 residues. The CDR3 loop is CASRRTALNTGELFF. As DNA, the CDR3 is TGTGCCAGCAGACGGACAGCCCTTAACACCGGGGAGCTGTTTTTT.

The CDR3 DNA reads as TGTGCCAGCAGCGTAGGCTTTAGCGGGAGGACTAGCACAGATACGCAGTATTTT. It codes for CASSVGFSGRTSTDTQYF. This chain uses TRBV9 with TRBJ2-3, with 10 bases fitting TRBD2. After removal of 0 bases from V and 0 bases from J, the junction contained 7 bases not matched to a gene. Per germline, CDR1 SGDLS and CDR2 YYNGEE. The CDR3 consists of 18 residues.

The chain is built from TRBV20-1 and TRBJ2-4; 10 bases fit TRBD2. TRBJ2-7 explains the end of the DNA better; the J call may be wrong. The germline V gene encodes CDR1 DFQATT and CDR2 SNEGSKA (reference sequence). The CDR3 contains 18 residues. The CDR3 spells CSARDAAGAGGSTYEQYF. For the CDR3, the DNA is TGCAGTGCTAGGGACGCCGCAGGAGCGGGAGGGTCCACCTACGAGCAGTACTTC.

As to this clonotype: Germline is not matched at one junction end, which may reflect a read error. This chain connects TRBV12-3 or TRBV12-4 to TRBJ2-1; 9 positions match TRBD2. This CDR3 is built from 15 residues. The CDR3 sequence: CASSLVAGAYSEQFF. CDR3 nucleotide sequence: TGTGCCAGCAGTCTAGTAGCGGGGGCCTACAGTGAGCAGTTCTTC.